The source of this T cell receptor (beta chain) is a study of blood T cell repertoires in COVID-19 (TCRdb year 2020). Regarding the study in general: Collaborator samples came from the United States, Italy and Spain and covered acute and convalescent phases of COVID-19. The material from the prospective study consisted of cDNA or gDNA derived from T cells, B-cell-depleted T cells, or PBMCs. Deeply sampled blood TCRbeta repertoires from subjects exposed to, actively infected with, or recovered from COVID-19 were included in the dataset. The repertoires were released in a freely available public database intended as a resource for research on the immune response to SARS-CoV-2. Samples were obtained from the ongoing ImmuneRACE study (first 160 participants) and from 1,200 or so subjects provided by 6 global collaborators. A de-identified subject ID, COVID-19 status, age in years and sex were almost always included in the sample metadata. Where available, HLA class I and class II types were taken from metadata supplied by the sample provider and were not determined by assay-based typing. The paper as a whole reports these results and caveats: The quantity of clinical and demographic metadata differed by source and by participant and was supplied without curation.

Remarks on this clone: This clone's antigen is unknown. Nothing much larger sits one base from this clone, and base qualities are not available.

There are 15 amino acids in the CDR3, from cysteine to phenylalanine inclusive. Only the CDR3 part of the read is kept: 45 bases, read in frame from the first base. CDR1 and CDR2 are read off the germline V gene as SGHTA and FQGTGA. V loses 5 bases at its end and J loses 1 base; junction bases beyond the gene matches: 7. In Seattle, one collaborating source enrolled patients while the infection was active and tracked those patients longitudinally over the course of disease. Each collaborating institution followed its own protocols to collect whole blood in K2EDTA tubes. For TCRbeta analysis, collaborators shipped samples in one of three forms: frozen whole blood, isolated PBMCs, or DNA extracted from either of those sample types. TCRbeta CDR3 regions were amplified from genomic DNA using the immunoSEQ Assay, a bias-controlled multiplex PCR. In the source study's methods: The number of nucleated cells in each sample was estimated by amplification of reference gene primers within the assay. To quantify the absolute abundance of each unique TCRbeta CDR3 rearrangement, sequence reads were collapsed and filtered. For each sample, productive Simpson clonality was calculated as the square root of Simpson's diversity index over productive rearrangements. Entries here come from immuneACCESS through TCRdb and include only in-frame sequences with V and J called. Some clones fail to appear in such tables; in the studies checked, an unresolved V gene covers under half of the shortfall, and the cause of the remainder is unknown. That table supplies the V and J calls and clone size; D and trimming were determined from the DNA. The sample contains 95,000 or so clones, 80% to 90% of them found a single time. The ten largest clones take up around 4.7% of the sample.

The specimen was peripheral blood. The rearrangement joined TRBV7-3 to TRBJ2-7; 8 nucleotides in the junction match TRBD1. This sequence was found in a man older than 75 with COVID-19, enrolled during active disease. The CDR3 protein is CASSLGQGNSYEQYF. The DNA sequence is TGTGCCAGCAGCCTTGGACAGGGAAATTCCTACGAGCAGTACTTC.